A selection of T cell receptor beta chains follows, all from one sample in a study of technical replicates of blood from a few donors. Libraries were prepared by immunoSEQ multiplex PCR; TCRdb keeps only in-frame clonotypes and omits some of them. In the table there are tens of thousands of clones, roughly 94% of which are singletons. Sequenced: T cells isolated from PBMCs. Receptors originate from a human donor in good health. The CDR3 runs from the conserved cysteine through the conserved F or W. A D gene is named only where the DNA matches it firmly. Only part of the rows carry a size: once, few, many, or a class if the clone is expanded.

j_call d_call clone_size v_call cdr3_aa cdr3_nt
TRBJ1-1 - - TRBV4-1 CASSHPRGRDEAFF TGCGCCAGCAGTCATCCCCGGGGAAGAGATGAAGCTTTCTTT
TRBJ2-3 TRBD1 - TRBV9 CASSESTRDSSTDTQYF TGTGCCAGCAGCGAGTCCACCCGGGACAGTAGCACAGATACGCAGTATTTT
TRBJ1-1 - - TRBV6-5 CASSYSLLTEAFF TGTGCCAGCAGTTACTCACTCCTTACTGAAGCTTTCTTT
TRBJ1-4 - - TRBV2 CASSQPGSALFF TGTGCCAGCAGTCAGCCGGGGAGTGCACTGTTTTTT
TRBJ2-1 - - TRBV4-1 CASSPRAGVDEQFF TGCGCCAGCAGCCCGAGGGCTGGAGTAGATGAGCAGTTCTTC
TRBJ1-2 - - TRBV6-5 CASSYGIGYGYTF TGTGCCAGCAGTTACGGCATTGGCTATGGCTACACCTTC
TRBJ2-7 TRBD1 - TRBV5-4 CASSKGGQGINEQYF TGTGCCAGCAGCAAGGGGGGACAGGGGATCAACGAGCAGTACTTC
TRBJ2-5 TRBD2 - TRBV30 CAWNGGVETQYF TGTGCCTGGAACGGGGGGGTAGAGACCCAGTACTTC
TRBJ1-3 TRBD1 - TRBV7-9 CASSRGQGGNTIYF TGTGCCAGCAGCCGTGGACAGGGAGGAAACACCATATATTTT
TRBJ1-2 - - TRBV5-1 CASSLNPRDTLNYGYTF TGCGCCAGCAGCTTGAATCCCCGGGATACGCTAAACTATGGCTACACCTTC
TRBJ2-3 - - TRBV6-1 CASSGLKMTDTQYF TGTGCCAGCAGCGGACTCAAAATGACAGATACGCAGTATTTT
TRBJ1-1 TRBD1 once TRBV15 CATSRGGQGGEAFF TGTGCCACCAGCAGAGGAGGACAGGGTGGTGAAGCTTTCTTT
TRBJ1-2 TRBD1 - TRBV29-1 CSVGRGWGQGASYGYTF TGCAGCGTTGGGAGGGGCTGGGGACAGGGGGCCAGCTATGGCTACACCTTC
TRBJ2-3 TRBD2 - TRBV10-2 CASRGVRGWDTQYF TGCGCCAGCAGGGGGGTGCGGGGGTGGGATACGCAGTATTTT
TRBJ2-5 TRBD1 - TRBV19 CASSLGQQETQYF TGTGCCAGTAGTCTGGGACAGCAAGAGACCCAGTACTTC
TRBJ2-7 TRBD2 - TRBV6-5 CASSQTSGMGEQYF TGTGCCAGCAGTCAAACTAGCGGTATGGGCGAGCAGTACTTC
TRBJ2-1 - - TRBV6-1 CASSARQVVDNEQFF TGTGCCAGCAGTGCTAGACAGGTCGTTGACAATGAGCAGTTCTTC
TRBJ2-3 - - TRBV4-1 CASSQSMTGDTQYF TGCGCCAGCAGCCAATCCATGACGGGGGATACGCAGTATTTT
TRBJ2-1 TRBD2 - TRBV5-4 CASSLFSGGAGEQFF TGTGCCAGCAGCTTGTTTAGCGGGGGGGCTGGGGAGCAGTTCTTC
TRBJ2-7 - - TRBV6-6 CASRQTYEQYF TGTGCCAGCAGACAGACATACGAGCAGTACTTC
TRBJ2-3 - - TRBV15 CATSSEPTDTQYF TGTGCCACCAGCAGCGAGCCCACAGATACGCAGTATTTT
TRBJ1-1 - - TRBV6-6 CASSYLWPVNTEAFF TGTGCCAGCAGTTACCTGTGGCCAGTTAACACTGAAGCTTTCTTT
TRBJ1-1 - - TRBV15 CATSSLDIGAFF TGTGCCACCAGCAGTCTCGACATTGGGGCTTTCTTT
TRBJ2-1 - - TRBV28 CASRRSPYNEQFF TGTGCCAGCCGCCGGAGCCCATACAATGAGCAGTTCTTC
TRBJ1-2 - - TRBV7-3 CASSDARGFGYTF TGTGCCAGCAGCGACGCTAGGGGGTTTGGCTACACCTTC
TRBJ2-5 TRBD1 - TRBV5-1 CASSPGQVPVGETQYF TGCGCCAGCAGCCCTGGACAGGTCCCTGTAGGAGAGACCCAGTACTTC
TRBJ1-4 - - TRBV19 CASSPAGGAHEKLFF TGTGCCAGTAGCCCCGCCGGGGGGGCTCATGAAAAACTGTTTTTT
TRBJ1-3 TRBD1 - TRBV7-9 CASTGQGRNTIYF TGTGCCAGCACAGGACAGGGAAGAAACACCATATATTTT
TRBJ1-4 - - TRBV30 CAWGHEKLFF TGTGCCTGGGGGCATGAAAAACTGTTTTTT
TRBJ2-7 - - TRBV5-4 CASAPFQGNDEQYF TGTGCCAGCGCCCCCTTCCAGGGGAACGACGAGCAGTACTTC
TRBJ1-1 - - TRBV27 CASSFRSGNTEAFF TGTGCCAGCAGTTTTCGCAGTGGGAACACTGAAGCTTTCTTT
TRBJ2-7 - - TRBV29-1 CSVRTGSYEQYF TGCAGCGTTAGGACGGGGTCCTACGAGCAGTACTTC
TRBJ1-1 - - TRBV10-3 CAISVFFAGKNTEAFF TGTGCCATCAGTGTTTTCTTCGCGGGAAAGAACACTGAAGCTTTCTTT
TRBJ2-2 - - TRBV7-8 CASRRWDTGELFF TGTGCCAGTCGGAGGTGGGACACCGGGGAGCTGTTTTTT
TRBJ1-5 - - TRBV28 CASSPRTTGRAQPQHF TGTGCCAGCAGCCCTAGGACCACAGGGCGGGCTCAGCCCCAGCATTTT
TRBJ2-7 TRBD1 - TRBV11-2 CASSSTPGQSSYEQYF TGTGCCAGCAGTTCAACTCCGGGACAGAGCTCCTACGAGCAGTACTTC
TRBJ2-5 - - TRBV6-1 CASSAEAQETQYF TGTGCCAGCAGTGCGGAAGCGCAAGAGACCCAGTACTTC
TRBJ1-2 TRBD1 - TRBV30 CAWKQGISNYGYTF TGTGCCTGGAAACAGGGGATCAGTAACTATGGCTACACCTTC
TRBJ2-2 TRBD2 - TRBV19 CASTTIAGHTGELFF TGTGCCAGTACCACTATAGCGGGTCACACCGGGGAGCTGTTTTTT
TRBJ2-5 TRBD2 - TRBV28 CASSPGGRVTGETQYF TGTGCCAGCAGTCCCGGCGGGAGGGTTACCGGAGAGACCCAGTACTTC
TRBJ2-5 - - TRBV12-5 CASGRETQYF TGTGCTAGTGGCCGGGAGACCCAGTACTTC
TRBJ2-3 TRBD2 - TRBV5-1 CASSLVGTSGDTQYF TGCGCCAGCAGCTTGGTGGGGACTAGCGGGGACACGCAGTATTTT
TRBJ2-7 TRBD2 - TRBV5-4 CASSLGGAVNEQYF TGTGCCAGCAGCCTCGGGGGGGCGGTCAACGAGCAGTACTTC
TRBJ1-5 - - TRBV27 CASSLTRGYNQPQHF TGTGCCAGCAGTTTAACTCGGGGGTACAATCAGCCCCAGCATTTT
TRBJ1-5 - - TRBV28 CASSPQQGGQPQHF TGTGCCAGCAGTCCCCAACAGGGAGGGCAGCCCCAGCATTTT
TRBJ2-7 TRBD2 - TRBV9 CASSVGGSPSSYEQYF TGTGCCAGCAGCGTAGGCGGGAGCCCCTCCTCCTACGAGCAGTACTTC
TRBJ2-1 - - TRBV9 CASSVVGSGELNNEQFF TGTGCCAGCAGCGTAGTCGGAAGCGGAGAGCTTAACAATGAGCAGTTCTTC
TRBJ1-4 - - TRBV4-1 CASQTLNLLATNEKLFF TGCGCCAGCCAAACCTTGAATCTGTTAGCAACTAATGAAAAACTGTTTTTT
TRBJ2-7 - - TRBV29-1 CSVIPGEGYYEQYF TGCAGCGTCATACCAGGGGAGGGGTACTACGAGCAGTACTTC
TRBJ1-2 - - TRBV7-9 CASSLAARAGYTF TGTGCCAGCAGCTTAGCGGCTCGAGCGGGCTACACCTTC
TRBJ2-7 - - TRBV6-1 CASSDRGALREQYF TGTGCCAGCAGTGACAGGGGAGCCTTGAGGGAGCAGTACTTC
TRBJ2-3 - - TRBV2 CASSDGGRASTQYF TGTGCCAGCAGTGACGGCGGCAGAGCGAGTACGCAGTATTTT
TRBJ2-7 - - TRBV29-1 CSVEQGSYSPYEQYF TGCAGCGTTGAACAGGGTAGTTATAGTCCCTACGAGCAGTACTTC